This is a list of T cell receptor beta chains from one sample in a study of CD8 T cells in ankylosing spondylitis. TCRdb re-called the 5' RACE reads through MiXCR, storing one row per CDR3 protein. The sample lists 200,000 to 250,000 distinct CDR3 sequences; 20% to 30% were seen once. Input material: blood, either unsorted or a sorted T cell fraction (not recorded which). The source of these receptors is a male donor with ankylosing spondylitis or in good health (not recorded which). Each CDR3 is given with its conserved first and last residue. D genes are given only for firm matches. The size of a clone is reported for some rows only, either as once, few or many, or as a class for expanded clones.

d_call	v_call	j_call	cdr3_length	clone_size	cdr3_nt	cdr3_aa
-	TRBV28	TRBJ2-1	15	few	TGTGCCAGCAGGGCGGGGGCGAGGGGGTACAATGAGCAGTTCTTC	CASRAGARGYNEQFF
-	TRBV5-1	TRBJ2-7	13	-	TGCGCCAGCAGCTTGGTGGACAGCTACGAGCAGTACTTC	CASSLVDSYEQYF
TRBD1	TRBV5-5	TRBJ2-7	15	many	TGTGCCAGCAGCTTCAGGACAGGGGACACCTACGAGCAGTACTTC	CASSFRTGDTYEQYF
TRBD2	TRBV28	TRBJ2-1	15	-	TGTGCCAGCAGTTTGTCGGGACTAGCGGCCAATGAGCAGTTCTTC	CASSLSGLAANEQFF
TRBD2	TRBV5-5	TRBJ2-3	16	many	TGTGCCAGCAGCCCGGGTGCGCTAGCGGGCACAGATACGCAGTATTTT	CASSPGALAGTDTQYF
-	TRBV11-2	TRBJ2-5	15	many	TGTGCCAGCAGCTTAGGCCAACGGAGAGACGAGACCCAGTACTTC	CASSLGQRRDETQYF
-	TRBV5-5	TRBJ2-5	12	few	TGTGCCAGCAGAGCTGTCCAAGAGACCCAGTACTTC	CASRAVQETQYF
-	TRBV29-1	TRBJ2-1	12	few	TGCAGCGTTGACCCTGTAGGGAATGAGCAGTTCTTC	CSVDPVGNEQFF
-	TRBV10-3	TRBJ1-1	14	-	TGTGCCATCAGTGAGTTGGGGGAAAACACTGAAGCTTTCTTT	CAISELGENTEAFF
TRBD1	TRBV6-2/TRBV6-3	TRBJ2-7	13	-	TGTGCCAGCAGACAGGGGGGTTACTACGAGCAGTACTTC	CASRQGGYYEQYF
-	TRBV10-3	TRBJ1-5	13	-	TGTGCCATCAGATCAGGGTTCAATCAGCCCCAGCATTTT	CAIRSGFNQPQHF
-	TRBV7-9	TRBJ2-5	15	many	TGTGCCAGCAGCTCGACGGACAGTGGCCTTTTGACCCAGTACTTC	CASSSTDSGLLTQYF
-	TRBV4-2	TRBJ2-7	15	-	TGTGCCAGCAGCTTACGACACACCTCGTCCTACGAGCAGTACTTC	CASSLRHTSSYEQYF
TRBD1	TRBV15	TRBJ2-7	14	many	TGTGCCACCAGCAGAGGGGGACAGACGGGCGAGCAGTACTTC	CATSRGGQTGEQYF
-	TRBV10-3	TRBJ1-1	13	many	TGTGCCGCGGGCGGGAATAAGAACACTGAAGCTTTCTTT	CAAGGNKNTEAFF
TRBD2	TRBV6-1	TRBJ2-1	13	few	TGTGCCAGCAGACTAGCGGGACGAAATGAGCAGTTCTTC	CASRLAGRNEQFF
-	TRBV7-2	TRBJ2-1	14	many	TGTGCCAGCACCCTTTTTTTCACTTCCAATGAGCAGTTCTTC	CASTLFFTSNEQFF
TRBD2	TRBV7-3	TRBJ2-3	14	-	TGTGCCAGCAGTCTAGCGGGAAGCACACATACGCAGTATTTT	CASSLAGSTHTQYF
TRBD2	TRBV27	TRBJ2-1	17	-	TGTGCCAGCGGACAGGGACTAGCGGGAGTTATATACAATGAGCAGTTCTTC	CASGQGLAGVIYNEQFF
-	TRBV5-1	TRBJ2-7	15	few	TGCGCCAGCAGCTTGTTTCCGGGCACGGAGTACGAGCAGTACTTC	CASSLFPGTEYEQYF
TRBD1	TRBV5-6	TRBJ1-1	14	many	TGTGCCAGCAGCCTGACAGGGCCGGGCACTGAAGCTTTCTTT	CASSLTGPGTEAFF
-	TRBV6-5	TRBJ2-2	16	-	TGTGCCAGCAGTTACTCGAGGAGGACGAACACCGGGGAGCTGTTTTTT	CASSYSRRTNTGELFF
-	TRBV21-1	TRBJ2-3	16	many	TGTGCCAGCAGCAAAAGTTGCACAGGGAGCACAGATACGCAGTATTTT	CASSKSCTGSTDTQYF
TRBD1	TRBV20-1	TRBJ1-5	14	many	TGCAGTGCCTGGGGACAGTATAGCAATCAGCCCCAGCATTTT	CSAWGQYSNQPQHF
-	TRBV29-1	TRBJ2-6	15	-	TGCAGCGTGGAGGAGCGAGACTCTGGGGCCAACGTCCTGACTTTC	CSVEERDSGANVLTF
-	TRBV20-1	TRBJ2-7	16	many	TGCAGTGTACAGCAGGGGTGGGGCGGAACCACCTACGAGCAGTACTTC	CSVQQGWGGTTYEQYF
-	TRBV4-2	TRBJ1-2	16	few	TGTGCCAGCAGCCAAGTGAATTTCAGGAATAACTATGGCTACACCTTC	CASSQVNFRNNYGYTF
-	TRBV6-2/TRBV6-3	TRBJ2-1	12	-	TGTGCCAGCAGTGTTGAGACTTATGAGCAGTTCTTC	CASSVETYEQFF
-	TRBV20-1	TRBJ1-2	11	many	TGCAGTGCTCAACGGCCCTATGGCTACACCTTC	CSAQRPYGYTF
-	TRBV18	TRBJ2-3	16	few	TGTGCCAGCTCACCCGTATTATCCGGCAGGGGCGATACGCAGTATTTT	CASSPVLSGRGDTQYF
-	TRBV29-1	TRBJ2-2	14	many	TGCAGCGTTGAAGAGGGCAGAAACACCGGGGAGCTGTTTTTT	CSVEEGRNTGELFF
-	TRBV30	TRBJ1-1	13	few	TGTGCCTGGAGCGAGGGGTTTGACACTGAAGCTTTCTTT	CAWSEGFDTEAFF
-	TRBV5-6	TRBJ2-2	14	-	TGTGCCAGCAATGGGGCCGTGAACACCGGGGAGCTGTTTTTT	CASNGAVNTGELFF
TRBD2	TRBV4-3	TRBJ2-3	14	-	TGCGCCAGCAGCCAACCCGGGAGGACAGATACGCAGTATTTT	CASSQPGRTDTQYF
-	TRBV9	TRBJ1-5	15	many	TGTGCCAGCAGCGTAGGACGGAATAGCAATCAGCCCCAGCATTTT	CASSVGRNSNQPQHF
TRBD2	TRBV5-4	TRBJ2-5	14	-	TGTGCCAGCAGCTCAGCGGGAACTAAAGAGACCCAGTACTTC	CASSSAGTKETQYF
-	TRBV29-1	TRBJ2-7	18	-	TGCAGCGTCAGCAAAGGTTTGATGGGACATGGGAGCTCCTACGAGCAGTACTTC	CSVSKGLMGHGSSYEQYF